The present TCR beta chain was sequenced within a study of human T cells and chemical hapten exposure (dated by TCRdb to the early 2020s). Background on the whole study: For sensitization, 2% DPC in acetone was applied to a roughly 2 cm by roughly 2 cm area of upper inner arm skin. Weekly therapeutic DPC doses were additionally applied to the scalp of patients throughout the approximately 24-week study period. Patch testing was done on the upper back using Finn chambers containing 0.01% DPC, and results were scored after 6 days according to International Contact Dermatitis Research Group standards. Alopecia areata with under or over 50% scalp involvement, alopecia totalis and alopecia universalis were represented in the patient cohort, which was mostly female. Libraries were combined into a pool for sequencing, and differences in TCR yield between samples came mainly from small differences in library volumes within the pool. The study tracked peripheral blood TCR repertoire changes in vivo during primary and secondary sensitization to the hapten diphenylcyclopropenone (DPC) in alopecia patients. Blood samples were taken from patients before sensitization (week 0) and then at 2, 6 and about 24 weeks after DPC sensitization. Blood for TCR sequencing was provided by twenty-nine alopecia patients at one to four time points (pre-sensitization, 2, 6 and 24 weeks). Results and caveats for the whole study, not just this receptor: After repeated subsampling, the strength of the expansion versus patch-test correlation and the threshold at which it became significant changed. Because all patients had alopecia, a presumed autoimmune disease, the immune response of the patients might differ from that of healthy individuals. Significantly more large CDR3 similarity clusters were formed by expanded TCRs than by pre-sensitization or healthy control sets, consistent with antigen-driven responses. DPC sensitization did not change the number of TCRs with a frequency above 1 in 1000, and there was no evidence of changes in global repertoire structure. Patch test score was positively correlated with the number of PT1 expanded TCRs, with significance at thresholds 8, 16 and 32 but not at 4.

What this sample's time point label stands for: pre-sensitization, week 0. This specimen's treatment or condition label, interpreted: therapeutic diphenylcyclopropenone sensitization with weekly scalp DPC. At every patch-test visit, the blood draw took place before the patch test was put on. Patients were eligible if aged 18 to 70, diagnosed with alopecia and judged suitable for DPC therapy, and pregnant patients were excluded. Total RNA was extracted from unfractionated whole blood that had been collected in Tempus Blood RNA tubes. V is pared back by 4 bases and J by 8 bases, with 14 bases lying between the germline termini. Spanning cysteine to phenylalanine, the CDR3 consists of 13 amino acids. The retained sequence is limited to the CDR3, 39 bases, with the frame set at the first base. In the germline V gene (reference sequence), CDR1 corresponds to DFQATT and CDR2 to SNEGSKA. This clonotype turned up a few times. Its antigen is still unknown. No qualities accompany the bases; no much larger clone lies one base away.

The method was RACE. The run used a NextSeq 500. During library preparation, unique molecular identifiers were attached to individual cDNA molecules so that TCRs could be counted quantitatively and reproducibly. Each blood RNA sample was used to sequence both TCR alpha and TCR beta chains. The original methods were these. A median of around 100,000 TCRs per sample was observed, with a range of about 23,224 to 700,000. The Decombinator software suite was used to annotate the V, J and CDR3 of the TCR reads. For PS versus PT1 abundance plots, all samples were subsampled to the same number of TCRs (28,000). TCRs were defined as expanded if absent before sensitization and observed at least eight times at the 2-week time point. The public reads were run again by TCRdb, first through fastp at Q25 and then through MiXCR, and only productive beta chains were kept. Every distinct CDR3 protein forms one entry, paired with its most common genes and DNA. The V and J calls were determined by TCRdb, not by the authors. The sample table contains 50,000 to 65,000 distinct CDR3 sequences; only one count was recorded for roughly 6.7% of them. Together, the top ten hold around 1.6% of the sample.

The sequencing used whole blood, collected in connection with sensitization to the hapten diphenylcyclopropenone (DPC). The receptor was derived from a woman in her 30s with alopecia areata. Some clones in this sample may be carry-over from other donors' samples. The V and J genes are TRBV20-1 and TRBJ1-4, with the D gene not clear enough to name. The nucleotides are TGCAGTGCTACCGGGTCCCCTGGGGAAAAACTGTTTTTT. This translates into CSATGSPGEKLFF.